The clone carrying this TCR beta chain has a handful of counts. Its target is not known. This sample is part of a study of response to subunit inactivated influenza vaccine. MiXCR, applied by TCRdb to the RT-PCR reads, yields one record per CDR3 protein. The sample records approximately 500,000 distinct CDR3 sequences, 20% to 25% being singletons. Points from the study as a whole: Few additional T cells are recruited per seasonal influenza vaccination, authors suggested.

These sequences were also reported in another study, on T cells expressing NK-cell markers. Per that paper: Generation of TCR beta cDNA was performed by 5'RACE template switching incorporating UMIs. T cells sorted in several experiments were restricted to alpha-beta TCR T cells by an anti-gamma-delta TCR antibody.

The sample here was CD4+ T cells sorted from PBMCs, taken approximately 12 days after vaccination. The receptor was isolated from a middle-aged man who received an inactivated influenza vaccine.

The CDR3 DNA sequence: TGTGCCAGCAGCTTATATAAGGGCTACGAGCAGTACTTC. This gives the protein CASSLYKGYEQYF. The gene calls are TRBV7-2 and TRBJ2-7, with D uncertain. Trimming left V 2 bases short and J 3 bases short, with 8 bases between. Germline V gene lookup returns CDR1 SGHTA and CDR2 FQGNSA. CDR3 length equals 13 residues.